This T cell receptor (beta chain) was captured by sequencing in a study of T-cell reconstitution after alpha-beta-depleted transplantation in children. Study findings and constraints: Alpha-beta T cells about two months after transplant reportedly derived from several hundred expanded graft clones. At day 60, the high TCRbeta diversity found in some patients originated from recipient T cells and thymic progenitors that had survived. The authors attributed T-cell counts and diversity one year after transplant mostly to newly produced T cells.

This sample's TCRbeta library carried unique molecular identifier barcodes. TCRdb reprocessed the PCR reads with MiXCR, giving one entry per CDR3 protein. The sample lists around 580,000 distinct CDR3 sequences, about a quarter seen once, with about 35% in the top ten. The CDR3 length is 13 residues. Germline lookup yields CDR1 DFQATT and CDR2 SNEGSKA (reference sequence). The junction had 5 bases not matched to a gene; V was cut back by 6 bases and J by 4 bases. About this clonotype: Its specificity is not known.

Sequencing was performed on PBMCs, taken before TCRalphabeta/CD19-depleted stem cell transplant. The V call is TRBV20-1, the J call TRBJ2-7; 11 nucleotides line up with TRBD2. This receptor was taken from a boy less than two years old with Wiskott-Aldrich syndrome, due to receive a stem cell transplant. CDR3 sequence: CSATSGRMYEQYF. The CDR3 DNA follows: TGCAGTGCCACTAGCGGGAGAATGTACGAGCAGTACTTC.